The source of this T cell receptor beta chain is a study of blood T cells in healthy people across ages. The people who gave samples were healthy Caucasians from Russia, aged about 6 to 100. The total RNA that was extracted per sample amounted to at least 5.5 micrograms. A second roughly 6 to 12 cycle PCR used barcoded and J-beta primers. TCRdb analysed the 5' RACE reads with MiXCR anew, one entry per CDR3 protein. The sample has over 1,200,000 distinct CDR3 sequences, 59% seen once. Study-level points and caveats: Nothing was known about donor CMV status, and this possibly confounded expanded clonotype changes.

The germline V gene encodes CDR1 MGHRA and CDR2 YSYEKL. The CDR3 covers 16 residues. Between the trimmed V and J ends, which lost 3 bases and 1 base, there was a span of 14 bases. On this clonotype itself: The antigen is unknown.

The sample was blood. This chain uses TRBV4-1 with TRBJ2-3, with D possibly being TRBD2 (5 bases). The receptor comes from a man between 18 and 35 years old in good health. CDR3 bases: TGCGCCAGCAGCCATTTAGAGGGTTTCGGCACAGATACGCAGTATTTT. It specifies CASSHLEGFGTDTQYF.